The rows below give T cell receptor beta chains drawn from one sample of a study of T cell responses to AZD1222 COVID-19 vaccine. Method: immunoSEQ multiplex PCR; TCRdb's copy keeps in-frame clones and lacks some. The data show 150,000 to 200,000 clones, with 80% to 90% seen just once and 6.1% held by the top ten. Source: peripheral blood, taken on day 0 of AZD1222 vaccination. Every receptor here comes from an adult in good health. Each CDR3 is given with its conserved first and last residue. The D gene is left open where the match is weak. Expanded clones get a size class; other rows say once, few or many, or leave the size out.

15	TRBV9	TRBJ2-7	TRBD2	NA	TGTGCCAGCAGCGTCGCCGGGACTAACCTCTACGAGCAGTACTTC	CASSVAGTNLYEQYF
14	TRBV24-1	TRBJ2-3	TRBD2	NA	TGTGCCACCTCTACATTGGGGGGGATAGATACGCAGTATTTT	CATSTLGGIDTQYF
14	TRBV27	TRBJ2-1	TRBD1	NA	TGTGCCAGCAGTGGACAGGCCACCTACAATGAGCAGTTCTTC	CASSGQATYNEQFF
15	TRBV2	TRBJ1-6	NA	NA	TGTGCCGGCGATCAGATAGCCACCTTTAATTCACCCCTCCACTTT	CAGDQIATFNSPLHF
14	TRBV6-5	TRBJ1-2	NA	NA	TGTGCCAGCAGCCTCGAGGGCACGGCCTCTGGCTACACCTTC	CASSLEGTASGYTF
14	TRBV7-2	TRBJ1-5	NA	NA	TGTGCCAGCAGCTTACCCGGTAGCAATCAGCCCCAGCATTTT	CASSLPGSNQPQHF
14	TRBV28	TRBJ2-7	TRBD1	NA	TGTGCCAGCAGTTTATGGGACAGGAGCTACGAGCAGTACTTC	CASSLWDRSYEQYF
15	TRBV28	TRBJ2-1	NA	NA	TGTGCCAGCAGTTTCTTACCCCCCGGGGCGAATGAGCAGTTCTTC	CASSFLPPGANEQFF
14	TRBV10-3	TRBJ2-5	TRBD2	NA	TGTGCCATCAGGACTAGCGGGGGTGAAGAGACCCAGTACTTC	CAIRTSGGEETQYF
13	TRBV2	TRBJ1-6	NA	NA	TGTGCCAGCAGTGCTGGGGGCAATTCACCCCTCCACTTT	CASSAGGNSPLHF
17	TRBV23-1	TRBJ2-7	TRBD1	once	TGCGCCAGCAGTCATGAATCATCAATACGGGACAGCTACGAGCAGTACTTC	CASSHESSIRDSYEQYF
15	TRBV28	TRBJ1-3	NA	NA	TGTGCCAGCAGTTTAGTTAACACCCTCGGAAACACCATATATTTT	CASSLVNTLGNTIYF
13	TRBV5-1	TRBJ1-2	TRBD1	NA	TGCGCCAGCAGCACCGGGACAGGGAAGGGCTACACCTTC	CASSTGTGKGYTF
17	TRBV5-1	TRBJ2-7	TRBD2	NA	TGCGCCAGCAGCTTGGCCAGCGGGGGGTCCGGGTCCTACGAGCAGTACTTC	CASSLASGGSGSYEQYF
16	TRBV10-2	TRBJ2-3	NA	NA	TGCGCCAGCAGTGACGGCAGGGCCCTCCGCACAGATACGCAGTATTTT	CASSDGRALRTDTQYF
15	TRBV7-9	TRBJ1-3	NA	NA	TGTGCCAGCAGCTTCGGATTCATCTCTGGAAACACCATATATTTT	CASSFGFISGNTIYF
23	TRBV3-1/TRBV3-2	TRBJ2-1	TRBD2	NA	TGTGCCAGCAGCCAAGATTGGGGGGGCACTAGCGGGAGGGCCCTCAGCTCCTACAATGAGCAGTTCTTC	CASSQDWGGTSGRALSSYNEQFF
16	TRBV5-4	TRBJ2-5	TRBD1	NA	TGTGCCAGCAGCCCCGGGACAGGGCCACCTCGGGAGACCCAGTACTTC	CASSPGTGPPRETQYF
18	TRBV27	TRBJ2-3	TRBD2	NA	TGTGCCAGCAGTTTATATAGCGGGGGAACTCCTAGCACAGATACGCAGTATTTT	CASSLYSGGTPSTDTQYF
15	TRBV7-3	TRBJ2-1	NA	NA	TGTGCCAGCAGCTTAAGCAGGGATCGCGACAATGAGCAGTTCTTC	CASSLSRDRDNEQFF
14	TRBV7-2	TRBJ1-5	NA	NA	TGTGCCAGCACCCGACCCGGGGGGTATCAGCCCCAGCATTTT	CASTRPGGYQPQHF
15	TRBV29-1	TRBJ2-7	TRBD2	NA	TGCAGCGCCATCTCAGGGACTAGCCCCTACTACGAGCAGTACTTC	CSAISGTSPYYEQYF
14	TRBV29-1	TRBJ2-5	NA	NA	TGCAGCGGGATTATATCCGGAACTCAAGAGACCCAGTACTTC	CSGIISGTQETQYF
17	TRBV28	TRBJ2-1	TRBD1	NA	TGTGCCAGCAGTTTCCCCCTCTCCGGGACAGGGGACAGTGAGCAGTTCTTC	CASSFPLSGTGDSEQFF
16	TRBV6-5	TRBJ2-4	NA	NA	TGTGCCGGCAGTTACTCAGGCGCGGGGGCCAAAAACATTCAGTACTTC	CAGSYSGAGAKNIQYF
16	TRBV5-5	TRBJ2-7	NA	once	TGTGCCAGCAGCTTGTCAGTACAGGGCCGCTCCTACGAGCAGTACTTC	CASSLSVQGRSYEQYF
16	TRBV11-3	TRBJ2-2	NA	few	TGTGCCAGCAGCCCCACCTGGTCGGGGGTCACCGGGGAGCTGTTTTTT	CASSPTWSGVTGELFF
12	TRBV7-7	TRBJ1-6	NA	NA	TGTGCCGTCAGCTCCGGGGATTCACCCCTCCACTTT	CAVSSGDSPLHF
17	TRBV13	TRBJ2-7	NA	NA	TGTGCCAGCAGCTTAGGCACGAGGCAGCCAAGATCCTACGAGCAGTACTTC	CASSLGTRQPRSYEQYF
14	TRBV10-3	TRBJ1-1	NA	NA	TGTGCCATCAGTTTAAACTCCTTGAACACTGAAGCTTTCTTT	CAISLNSLNTEAFF
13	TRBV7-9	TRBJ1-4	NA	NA	TGTGCCAGCAATTCGTATACTAATGAAAAACTGTTTTTT	CASNSYTNEKLFF
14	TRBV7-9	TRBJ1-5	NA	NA	TGTGCCAGCAGCTTGGGCAGCGGGGATCAGCCCCAGCATTTT	CASSLGSGDQPQHF
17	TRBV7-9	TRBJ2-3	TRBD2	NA	TGTGCCAGCAGCTTACGGCGGGAGACTCTGATGACAGATACGCAGTATTTT	CASSLRRETLMTDTQYF
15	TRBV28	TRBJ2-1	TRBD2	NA	TGTGCCACGGACTCTAGCGGGAGGGCCTACAATGAGCAGTTCTTC	CATDSSGRAYNEQFF
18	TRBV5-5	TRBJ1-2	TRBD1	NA	TGTGCCAGCAGCCTTCAATCCCGGACAGGGGGCGCGGGCTATGGCTACACCTTC	CASSLQSRTGGAGYGYTF
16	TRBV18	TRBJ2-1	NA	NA	TGTGCCAGCTCACCCTTTACAGTCGAGGCCGACAATGAGCAGTTCTTC	CASSPFTVEADNEQFF
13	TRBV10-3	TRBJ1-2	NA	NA	TGTGCCATCAGCCCCGGAAAGGTTTATGGCTACACCTTC	CAISPGKVYGYTF